These 10 T cell receptor beta chains were sequenced from one sample in a study of T cell responses to AZD1222 COVID-19 vaccine. Assay: immunoSEQ multiplex PCR; the TCRdb copy retains only in-frame clones and omits some. The sample shows around 160,000 clones, over 80% of them seen only once. The input for sequencing was peripheral blood, taken on day 0 of MenACWY control vaccination. These TCRs come from an adult in good health.

This chain uses TRBV4-2 with TRBJ2-1; D remains unclear. The length of the CDR3 is 13 residues. Germline V gene lookup returns CDR1 LGHNA and CDR2 YNFKEQ. V lost 1 base to trimming and J lost 10 bases, with 11 bases between them. The CDR3 nucleotides are TGTGCCAGCAGCCAAGGACCCCTAGAAGAGCAGTTCTTC. Protein product: CASSQGPLEEQFF.

The chain uses TRBV27 and TRBJ2-6, with no clear D. Germline assignment: CDR1 MNHEY and CDR2 SMNVEV (reference sequence). The CDR3 totals 15 residues. Deletions cut 5 bases from V and 1 base from J, with 9 bases between. CDR3 DNA sequence: TGTGCCAGCAGTGAAACAGCTTCTGGGGCCAACGTCCTGACTTTC. Translated, it gives CASSETASGANVLTF.

V is TRBV7-3 and J is TRBJ2-2; D gene uncertain. CDR1 is SGHTA and CDR2 is FQGTGA in the germline V gene. Trimming cost V 2 bases and J 7 bases, with 11 bases left between them. The CDR3 totals 14 residues. In DNA, the CDR3 is TGTGCCAGCAGCTTACGAGGAGATGGCGGGGAGCTGTTTTTT. Protein sequence: CASSLRGDGGELFF.

The genes are TRBV14 and TRBJ2-7; D gene unclear. This CDR3 has 13 residues. Trimming took off 6 bases at V and 9 bases at J, with 18 bases between the two ends. Germline V gene data show CDR1 as SGHDN and CDR2 as FVKESK. CDR3 nucleotide sequence: TGTGCCAGCAGTTACAACCTAGGTGGGCGGCAGTACTTC. It yields the protein CASSYNLGGRQYF.

J is TRBJ2-1 and V is TRBV24-1, with a weak D call TRBD2 (6 bases). The CDR3 length is 13 residues. V dropped 9 bases and J dropped 4 bases, with 12 bases sitting between them. The V gene's germline CDR1 is KGHDR and CDR2 SFDVKD. The CDR3 here is CATAERVYNEQFF. In DNA, the CDR3 is TGTGCCACCGCGGAGCGGGTATACAATGAGCAGTTCTTC.

V and J are TRBV4-2 and TRBJ2-5; D is unclear. V shed 2 bases and J shed 0 bases, with 13 bases lying between them. The length of the CDR3 is 16 residues. CDR1 and CDR2 (germline): LGHNA, YNFKEQ. CDR3 nucleotide sequence: TGTGCCAGCAGCCAACGGGCAGATAAGTACCAAGAGACCCAGTACTTC. Translation: CASSQRADKYQETQYF.

The chain links TRBV3-1 (or the pseudogene TRBV3-2) to TRBJ1-1, with D unresolved. The V end was cut by 4 bases, the J end by 5 bases, with 11 bases between. The CDR3 extends over 13 amino acids. Germline V gives CDR1 LGHDT, CDR2 YNNKEL (reference sequence). The DNA of the CDR3 is TGTGCCAGCAGCCCCCGGTTGAGGACTGAAGCTTTCTTT. Translating gives CASSPRLRTEAFF.

This clone occurred once. The rearrangement joins TRBV10-2 to TRBJ1-5, with D perhaps TRBD1 (5 bases). The germline CDR1 and CDR2 sequences are WSHSY and SAAADI. This CDR3 is built from 13 residues. V was clipped by 6 bases and J by 3 bases, with 9 bases between them. CDR3 nucleotide sequence: TGCGCCAGCAGAAGACAGTACAATCAGCCCCAGCATTTT. Translation: CASRRQYNQPQHF.

This chain joins TRBV24-1 and TRBJ2-2; D not certain. Germline V gene sequence: CDR1 KGHDR, CDR2 SFDVKD. The germline V and J ends were trimmed by 3 bases and 5 bases, with 12 bases remaining between them. This CDR3 contains 15 residues. As DNA, the CDR3 is TGTGCCACCAGTGATCTTCCCGCGACTACCGGGGAGCTGTTTTTT. Encoded protein: CATSDLPATTGELFF.

The chain has TRBV30 and TRBJ2-5; tentatively, D is TRBD2 (6 bases). CDR1 is GTSNPN and CDR2 is SVGIG in the germline V gene (reference sequence). V dropped 2 bases and J dropped 4 bases, with 11 bases sitting between them. CDR3 length equals 13 residues. The CDR3 DNA follows: TGTGCCTGGAGTTCCGGGGGAGGAGAGACCCAGTACTTC. Amino acid sequence: CAWSSGGGETQYF.